Below, 16 T cell receptor beta chains from the same sample are listed, as sequenced in a study of vaccination and CD4 T cells after COVID-19. Stated treatment: roughly ten-day PBMC culture with coronavirus spike peptide pools or control peptides (ViraFEST assay). These receptors' antigens are unknown. Scientists ran DNA taken from cultured CD4+ T cells through the Oncomine TCR Beta short-read assay for sequencing. TCRdb processed the PCR reads anew with MiXCR; each CDR3 protein has one entry. The data contain fewer than 5,000 distinct CDR3 sequences, under 25% of them singletons. The specimen was CD4+ T cells from blood, cultured in vitro. These TCRs come from a human donor who had recovered from COVID-19.

In its sample, this clonotype is medium-sized. The chain combines TRBV7-2 with TRBJ2-5; 9 bases map to TRBD1. Germline V gene data show CDR1 as SGHTA and CDR2 as FQGNSA. This CDR3 has 16 residues. With 8 bases clipped from V and 4 bases from J, the junction kept 14 bases outside the gene matches. This CDR3 reads CASLSQGQGNGETQYF. CDR3 in DNA: TGTGCCAGCTTATCGCAGGGACAGGGAAACGGAGAGACCCAGTACTTC.

The table lists this clonotype with a count of one. This rearrangement joins TRBV4-2 to TRBJ2-7; tentative D call: TRBD2 (5 bases). Germline assignment: CDR1 LGHNA and CDR2 YNFKEQ. The V and J ends lost 4 bases and 3 bases respectively, with 16 bases between them. CDR3 size: 15 residues. Here the CDR3 DNA reads TGTGCCAGCAGCCTATACGGGGAACGGAACTACGAGCAGTACTTC. It specifies CASSLYGERNYEQYF.

The chain joins TRBV2 to TRBJ1-5; D call uncertain. Trimming left V 6 bases short and J 4 bases short, with 13 bases between. Germline lookup yields CDR1 SNHLY and CDR2 FYNNEI. This CDR3 is 14 amino acids long. CDR3 in amino acids: CASSSTTGNQPQHF. The CDR3 region has the DNA TGTGCCAGCAGCAGCACTACTGGAAATCAGCCCCAGCATTTT.

This clonotype is termed medium-sized. The J gene is TRBJ2-2, the V gene TRBV20-1; possible D gene TRBD1, 5 bases. This CDR3 is 14 amino acids long. Trimming took off 0 bases at V and 0 bases at J, with 5 bases between the two ends. Looked up from germline, CDR1 is DFQATT and CDR2 is SNEGSKA (reference sequence). The CDR3 DNA follows: TGCAGTGCTAGAGAAGGGGCGAACACCGGGGAGCTGTTTTTT. Translated: CSAREGANTGELFF.

The J gene is TRBJ2-7, the V gene TRBV7-2, with D perhaps TRBD2 (5 bases). V gave up 8 bases and J gave up 3 bases, with 11 bases separating them. The CDR3 is 12 residues long. CDR1 and CDR2 (germline): SGHTA, FQGNSA. The CDR3 DNA reads as TGTGCCAGCGGAACTAGGAGCTACGAGCAGTACTTC. It encodes CASGTRSYEQYF.

This clonotype appeared a few times. The gene calls are TRBV19 and TRBJ2-7, with a weak D call TRBD2 (6 bases). CDR3 length equals 13 residues. The V gene's germline CDR1 is LNHDA and CDR2 SQIVND (reference sequence). The V end lost 3 bases, the J end lost 0 bases, and 6 bases lay between the germline ends. The CDR3 DNA is TGTGCCAGTAGTATGGGACTCTCCTACGAGCAGTACTTC. Its protein is CASSMGLSYEQYF. Complete variable domain (other parts from reference TRBV19 and TRBJ2-7): DGGITQSPKYLFRKEGQNVTLSCEQNLNHDAMYWYRQDPGQGLRLIYYSQIVNDFQKGDIAEGYSVSREKKESFPLTVTSAQKNPTAFYLCASSMGLSYEQYFGPGTRLTVT.

V is TRBV4-1 and J is TRBJ2-4; D gene uncertain. The CDR3 sequence is 16 residues long. V was pared by 1 base and J by 0 bases, with 10 bases between. CDR1 MGHRA and CDR2 YSYEKL come from the germline V gene. CDR3 sequence: CASSQVRILAKNIQYF. The CDR3 DNA follows: TGCGCCAGCAGCCAAGTCCGGATTCTAGCCAAAAACATTCAGTACTTC.

V is TRBV19 and J is TRBJ1-5, with 11 positions matching TRBD1. The V gene's germline CDR1 is LNHDA and CDR2 SQIVND (reference sequence). The J segment lost 5 bases and the V segment lost 10 bases, leaving 4 bases of the junction unmatched. There are 13 residues in the CDR3. Here the CDR3 DNA reads TGTGCCACGAGGGACAGGGGGTATCAGCCCCAGCATTTT. As protein: CATRDRGYQPQHF. Based on the CDR3 plus reference TRBV19 and TRBJ1-5, the full variable domain is DGGITQSPKYLFRKEGQNVTLSCEQNLNHDAMYWYRQDPGQGLRLIYYSQIVNDFQKGDIAEGYSVSREKKESFPLTVTSAQKNPTAFYLCATRDRGYQPQHFGDGTRLSIL.

The V call is TRBV6-2 or TRBV6-3, the J call TRBJ2-3; D ambiguous. Trimming shortened V by 5 bases and J by 1 base, and 13 bases separated the two germline ends. CDR1 and CDR2 from the germline V gene are MNHEY and SVGEGT. CDR3 size: 15 residues. CDR3 sequence (DNA): TGTGCCAGCAGTACTCGCCCTGGCGGCACAGATACGCAGTATTTT. Amino acid sequence: CASSTRPGGTDTQYF.

The rearrangement links TRBV6-2 or TRBV6-3 to TRBJ2-5; D might be TRBD1 (6 bases). The germline V gene encodes CDR1 MNHEY and CDR2 SVGEGT. V was pared by 7 bases and J by 4 bases, with 19 bases between. The CDR3 runs 15 residues. CDR3 in amino acids: CASTNNPTGAETQYF. The CDR3 nucleotides read TGTGCCAGCACCAACAACCCGACAGGAGCAGAGACCCAGTACTTC.

This sequence joins TRBV7-6 and TRBJ1-6; TRBD1 is a possible D gene (5 bases). The length of the CDR3 is 15 residues. Germline assignment: CDR1 SGHVS and CDR2 FNYEAQ. Trimming pared 5 bases from V and 1 base from J, leaving 9 bases between. The CDR3 DNA reads as TGTGCCAGCAGCCCGGGACTTTCCTATAATTCACCCCTCCACTTT. It codes for CASSPGLSYNSPLHF. Based on the CDR3 plus reference TRBV7-6 and TRBJ1-6, the full variable domain is GAGVSQSPRYKVTKRGQDVALRCDPISGHVSLYWYRQALGQGPEFLTYFNYEAQQDKSGLPNDRFSAERPEGSISTLTIQRTEQRDSAMYRCASSPGLSYNSPLHFGNGTRLTVT.

This clonotype was counted a few times. The chain uses TRBV6-1 and TRBJ2-1; 13 bases fit TRBD2. The germline V gene encodes CDR1 MNHNS and CDR2 SASEGT. V dropped 6 bases and J dropped 4; count of bases not matched to a gene: 3. There are 15 residues in the CDR3. CDR3 nucleotides: TGTGCCAGCAGAAAACTAGCGGGGGGGTACAATGAGCAGTTCTTC. Amino acids: CASRKLAGGYNEQFF.

This clonotype was recorded a few times. J is TRBJ2-7 and V is TRBV10-3, with D possibly called TRBD1 or TRBD2 (6 bases each). The CDR3 totals 18 residues. The germline CDR1 and CDR2 sequences are ENHRY and SYGVKD. The V gene lost 6 bases and the J gene lost 7 bases, with 31 bases spanning the gap. CDR3 bases: TGTGCCATCAGGGGGGGTCAGGGGTCTTCCGCCGGGTTGGAAGAGCAGTACTTC. It is translated as CAIRGGQGSSAGLEEQYF.

The chain joins TRBV4-1 to TRBJ1-5, with TRBD1 as a possible D gene (5 bases). Between the trimmed V and J ends, which lost 2 bases and 0 bases, there was a span of 8 bases. Germline assignment: CDR1 MGHRA and CDR2 YSYEKL. The CDR3 totals 15 residues. CDR3 region: CASSQQDNSNQPQHF. In DNA form, the CDR3 reads TGCGCCAGCAGCCAACAGGACAATAGCAATCAGCCCCAGCATTTT.

This sequence joins TRBV5-1 and TRBJ1-2; 8 bases match TRBD1. CDR1 is SGHRS and CDR2 is YFSETQ in the germline V gene. This CDR3 contains 15 residues. V shed 1 base, J shed 5 bases, and the junction held 7 bases outside the gene matches. CDR3 residues: CASSLTGGDAYGYTF. The CDR3 region has the DNA TGCGCCAGCAGCTTGACAGGGGGGGATGCTTATGGCTACACCTTC.

This clonotype was recorded only once. The rearrangement links TRBV18 to TRBJ1-2; D remains ambiguous. Germline CDR1 KGHSH, CDR2 LQKENI. This CDR3 is 13 amino acids long. V lost 4 bases, J lost 6 bases, and 12 bases lay in between. CDR3 in amino acids: CASSLGTGNGYTF. The CDR3 DNA reads TGTGCCAGCTCACTGGGTACGGGCAATGGCTACACCTTC.